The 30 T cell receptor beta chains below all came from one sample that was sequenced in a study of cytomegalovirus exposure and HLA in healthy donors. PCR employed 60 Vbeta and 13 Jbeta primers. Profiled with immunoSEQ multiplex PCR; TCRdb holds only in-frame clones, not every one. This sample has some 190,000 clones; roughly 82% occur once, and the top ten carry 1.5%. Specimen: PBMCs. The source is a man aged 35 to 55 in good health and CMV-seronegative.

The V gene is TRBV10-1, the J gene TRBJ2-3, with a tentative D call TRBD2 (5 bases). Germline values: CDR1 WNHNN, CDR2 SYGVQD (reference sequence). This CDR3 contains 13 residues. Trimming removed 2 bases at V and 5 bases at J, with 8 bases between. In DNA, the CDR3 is TGCGCCAGCAGTGAGGGACTCCGAGATACGCAGTATTTT. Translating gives CASSEGLRDTQYF.

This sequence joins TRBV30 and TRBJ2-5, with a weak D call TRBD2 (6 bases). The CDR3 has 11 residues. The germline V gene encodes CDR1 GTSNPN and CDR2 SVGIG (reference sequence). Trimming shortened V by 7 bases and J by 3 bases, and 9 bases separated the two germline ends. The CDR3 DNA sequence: TGTGCCTCGGGAGCCGAAGAGACCCAGTACTTC. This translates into CASGAEETQYF.

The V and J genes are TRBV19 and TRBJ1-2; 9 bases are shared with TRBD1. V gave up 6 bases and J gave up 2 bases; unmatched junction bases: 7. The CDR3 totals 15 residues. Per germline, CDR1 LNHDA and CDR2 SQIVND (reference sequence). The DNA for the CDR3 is TGTGCCAGTAGGTATCCCGGGACAGGGAACTATGGCTACACCTTC. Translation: CASRYPGTGNYGYTF. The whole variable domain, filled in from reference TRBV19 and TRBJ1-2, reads DGGITQSPKYLFRKEGQNVTLSCEQNLNHDAMYWYRQDPGQGLRLIYYSQIVNDFQKGDIAEGYSVSREKKESFPLTVTSAQKNPTAFYLCASRYPGTGNYGYTFGSGTRLTVV.

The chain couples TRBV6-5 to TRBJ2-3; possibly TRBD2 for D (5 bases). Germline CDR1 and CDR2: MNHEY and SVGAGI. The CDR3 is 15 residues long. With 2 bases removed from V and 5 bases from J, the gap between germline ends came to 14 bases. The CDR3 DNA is TGTGCCAGCAGTTACGGCGGGCCTGGGAAAGATACGCAGTATTTT. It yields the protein CASSYGGPGKDTQYF.

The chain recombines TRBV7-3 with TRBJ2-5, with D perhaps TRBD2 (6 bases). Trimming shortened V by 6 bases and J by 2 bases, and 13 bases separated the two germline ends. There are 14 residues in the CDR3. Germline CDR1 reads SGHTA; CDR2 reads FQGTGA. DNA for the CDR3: TGTGCCAGCAGATCCAGCGGAGGGCAAGAGACCCAGTACTTC. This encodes CASRSSGGQETQYF.

CDR3 coding DNA: TGTGCCAGCAGCGCCCGGTCGTCGCGGGCGAGCACAGATACGCAGTATTTT. It specifies CASSARSSRASTDTQYF. The chain recombines TRBV9 with TRBJ2-3, with a possible D match to TRBD2 (5 bases). The CDR3 totals 17 residues. The V gene lost 3 bases and the J gene lost 0 bases, with 17 bases spanning the gap. The V gene's germline CDR1 is SGDLS and CDR2 YYNGEE.

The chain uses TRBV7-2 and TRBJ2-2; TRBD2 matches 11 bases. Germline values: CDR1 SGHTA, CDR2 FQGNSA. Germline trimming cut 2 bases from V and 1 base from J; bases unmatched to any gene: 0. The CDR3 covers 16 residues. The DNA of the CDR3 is TGTGCCAGCAGCTTAACTAGCGGGGGGAACACCGGGGAGCTGTTTTTT. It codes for CASSLTSGGNTGELFF.

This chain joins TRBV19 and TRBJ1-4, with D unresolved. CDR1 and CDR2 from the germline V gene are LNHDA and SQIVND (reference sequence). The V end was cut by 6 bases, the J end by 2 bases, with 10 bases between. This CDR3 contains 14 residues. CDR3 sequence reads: CASSRVGTNEKLFF. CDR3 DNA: TGTGCCAGTAGCCGGGTAGGCACTAATGAAAAACTGTTTTTT.

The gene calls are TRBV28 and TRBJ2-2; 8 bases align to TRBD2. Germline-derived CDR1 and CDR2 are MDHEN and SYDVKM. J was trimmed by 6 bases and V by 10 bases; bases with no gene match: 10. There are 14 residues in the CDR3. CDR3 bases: TGTGCCATCTCGGGAGGGCATGGCTCCGGGGAGCTGTTTTTT. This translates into CAISGGHGSGELFF.

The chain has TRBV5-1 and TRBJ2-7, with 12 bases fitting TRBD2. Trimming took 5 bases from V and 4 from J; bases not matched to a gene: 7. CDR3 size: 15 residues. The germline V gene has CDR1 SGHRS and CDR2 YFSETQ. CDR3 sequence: CASRSGLAGPYEQYF. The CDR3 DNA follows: TGCGCCAGCAGGTCGGGACTAGCGGGTCCTTACGAGCAGTACTTC.

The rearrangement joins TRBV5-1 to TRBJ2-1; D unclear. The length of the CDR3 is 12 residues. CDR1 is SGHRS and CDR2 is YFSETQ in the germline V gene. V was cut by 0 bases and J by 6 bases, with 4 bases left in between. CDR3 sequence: CASSLVANEQFF. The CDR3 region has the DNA TGCGCCAGCAGCTTGGTAGCCAATGAGCAGTTCTTC.

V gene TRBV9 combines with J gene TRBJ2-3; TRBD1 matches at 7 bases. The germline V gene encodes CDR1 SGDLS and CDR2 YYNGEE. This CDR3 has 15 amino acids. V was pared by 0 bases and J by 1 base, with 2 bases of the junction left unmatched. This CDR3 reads CASSVGDSRTDTQYF. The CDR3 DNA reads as TGTGCCAGCAGCGTAGGGGACAGCCGCACAGATACGCAGTATTTT. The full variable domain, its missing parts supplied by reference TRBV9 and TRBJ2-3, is DSGVTQTPKHLITATGQRVTLRCSPRSGDLSVYWYQQSLDQGLQFLIQYYNGEERAKGNILERFSAQQFPDLHSELNLSSLELGDSALYFCASSVGDSRTDTQYFGPGTRLTVL.

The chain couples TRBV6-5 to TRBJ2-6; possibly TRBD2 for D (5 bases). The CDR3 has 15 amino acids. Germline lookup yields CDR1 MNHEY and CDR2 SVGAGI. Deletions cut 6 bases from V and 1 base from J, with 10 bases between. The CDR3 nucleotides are TGTGCCAGCAGGACAACGGGGTCTGGGGCCAACGTCCTGACTTTC. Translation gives CASRTTGSGANVLTF.

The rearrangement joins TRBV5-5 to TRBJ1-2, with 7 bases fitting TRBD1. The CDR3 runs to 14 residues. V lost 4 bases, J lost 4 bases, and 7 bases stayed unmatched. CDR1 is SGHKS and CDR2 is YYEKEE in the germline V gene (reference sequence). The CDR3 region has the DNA TGTGCCAGCAGCCCAAGGGGGCCAGGCTATGGCTACACCTTC. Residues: CASSPRGPGYGYTF. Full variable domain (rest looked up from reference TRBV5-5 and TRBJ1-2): DAGVTQSPTHLIKTRGQQVTLRCSPISGHKSVSWYQQVLGQGPQFIFQYYEKEERGRGNFPDRFSARQFPNYSSELNVNALLLGDSALYLCASSPRGPGYGYTFGSGTRLTVV.

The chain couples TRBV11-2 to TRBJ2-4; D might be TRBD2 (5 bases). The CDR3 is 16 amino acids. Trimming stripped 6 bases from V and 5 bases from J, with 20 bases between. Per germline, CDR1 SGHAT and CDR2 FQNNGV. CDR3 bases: TGTGCCAGCAGACATGGACCCTGGGCAGCGGAAAACATTCAGTACTTC. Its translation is CASRHGPWAAENIQYF.

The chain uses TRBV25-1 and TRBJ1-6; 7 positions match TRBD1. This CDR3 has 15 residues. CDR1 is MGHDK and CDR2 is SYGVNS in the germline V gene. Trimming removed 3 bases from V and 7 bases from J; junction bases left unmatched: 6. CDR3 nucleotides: TGTGCCAGCAGTGACTTAGGGACAGCCAATTCACCCCTCCACTTT. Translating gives CASSDLGTANSPLHF.

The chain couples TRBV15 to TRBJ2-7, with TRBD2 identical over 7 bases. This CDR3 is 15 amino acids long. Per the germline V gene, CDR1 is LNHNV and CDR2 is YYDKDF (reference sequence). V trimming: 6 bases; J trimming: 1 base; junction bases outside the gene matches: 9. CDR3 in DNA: TGTGCCACCAGGTTGGGTAGCGGGCCATCCTACGAGCAGTACTTC. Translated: CATRLGSGPSYEQYF.

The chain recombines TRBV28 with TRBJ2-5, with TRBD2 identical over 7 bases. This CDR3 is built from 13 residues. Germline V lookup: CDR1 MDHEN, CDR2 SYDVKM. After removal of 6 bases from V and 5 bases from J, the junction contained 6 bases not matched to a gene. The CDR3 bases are TGTGCCAGCAGCGGGGGGAGGTCGGAGACCCAGTACTTC. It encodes CASSGGRSETQYF.

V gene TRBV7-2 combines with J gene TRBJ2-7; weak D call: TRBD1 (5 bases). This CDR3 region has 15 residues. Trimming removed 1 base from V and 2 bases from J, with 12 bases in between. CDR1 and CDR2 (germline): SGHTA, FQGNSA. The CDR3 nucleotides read TGTGCCAGCAGCTTAGGCCAGGGTATTCCCTACGAGCAGTACTTC. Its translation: CASSLGQGIPYEQYF.

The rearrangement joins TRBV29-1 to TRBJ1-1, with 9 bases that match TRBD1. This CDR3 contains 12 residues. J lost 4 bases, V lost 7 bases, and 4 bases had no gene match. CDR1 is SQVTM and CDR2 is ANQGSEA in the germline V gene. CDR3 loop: CSASTGGTEAFF. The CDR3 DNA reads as TGCAGCGCTTCGACAGGGGGCACTGAAGCTTTCTTT.

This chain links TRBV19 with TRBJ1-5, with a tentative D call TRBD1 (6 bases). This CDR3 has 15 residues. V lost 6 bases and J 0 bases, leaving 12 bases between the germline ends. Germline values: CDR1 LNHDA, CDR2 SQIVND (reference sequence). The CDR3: CASSPEGHSNQPQHF. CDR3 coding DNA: TGTGCCAGTAGCCCTGAGGGACATAGCAATCAGCCCCAGCATTTT. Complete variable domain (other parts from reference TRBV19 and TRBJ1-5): DGGITQSPKYLFRKEGQNVTLSCEQNLNHDAMYWYRQDPGQGLRLIYYSQIVNDFQKGDIAEGYSVSREKKESFPLTVTSAQKNPTAFYLCASSPEGHSNQPQHFGDGTRLSIL.

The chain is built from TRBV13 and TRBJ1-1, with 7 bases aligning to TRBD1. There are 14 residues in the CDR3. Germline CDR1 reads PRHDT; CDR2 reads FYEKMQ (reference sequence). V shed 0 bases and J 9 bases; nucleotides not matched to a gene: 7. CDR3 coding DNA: TGTGCCAGCAGCTTAGGACCGGGACAGTCCCAAGCTTTCTTT. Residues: CASSLGPGQSQAFF.

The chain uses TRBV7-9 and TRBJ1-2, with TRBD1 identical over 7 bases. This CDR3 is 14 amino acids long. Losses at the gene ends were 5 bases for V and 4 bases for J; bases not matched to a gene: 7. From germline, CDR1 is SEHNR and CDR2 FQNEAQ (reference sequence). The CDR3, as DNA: TGTGCCAGCAGCATCGCGACAGGGCGCTATGGCTACACCTTC. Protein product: CASSIATGRYGYTF.

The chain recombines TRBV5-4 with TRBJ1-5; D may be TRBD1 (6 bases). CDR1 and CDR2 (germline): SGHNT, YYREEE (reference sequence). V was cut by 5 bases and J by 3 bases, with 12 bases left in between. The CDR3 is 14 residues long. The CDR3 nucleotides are TGTGCCAGCAGTCAGGACAGAATCAATCAGCCCCAGCATTTT. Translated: CASSQDRINQPQHF. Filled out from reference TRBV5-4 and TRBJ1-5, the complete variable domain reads ETGVTQSPTHLIKTRGQQVTLRCSSQSGHNTVSWYQQALGQGPQFIFQYYREEENGRGNFPPRFSGLQFPNYSSELNVNALELDDSALYLCASSQDRINQPQHFGDGTRLSIL.

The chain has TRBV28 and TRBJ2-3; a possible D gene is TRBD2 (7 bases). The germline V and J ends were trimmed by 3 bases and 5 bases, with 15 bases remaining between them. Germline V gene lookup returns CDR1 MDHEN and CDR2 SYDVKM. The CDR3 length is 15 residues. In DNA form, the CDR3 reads TGTGCCAGCAGTTTTGGGGGGGCCGAAGGAGATACGCAGTATTTT. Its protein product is CASSFGGAEGDTQYF.

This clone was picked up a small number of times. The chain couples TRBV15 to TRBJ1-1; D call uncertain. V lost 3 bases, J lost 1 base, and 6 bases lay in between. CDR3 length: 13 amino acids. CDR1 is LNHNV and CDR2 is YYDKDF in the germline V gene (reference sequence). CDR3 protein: CATSRAKNTEAFF. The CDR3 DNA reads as TGTGCCACCAGCAGGGCCAAGAACACTGAAGCTTTCTTT.

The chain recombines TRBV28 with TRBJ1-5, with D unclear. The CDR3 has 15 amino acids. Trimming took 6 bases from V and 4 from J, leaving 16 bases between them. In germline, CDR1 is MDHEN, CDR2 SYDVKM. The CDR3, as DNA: TGTGCCAGCAGCCGACGGACGGGAGCTAATCAGCCCCAGCATTTT. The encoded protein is CASSRRTGANQPQHF.

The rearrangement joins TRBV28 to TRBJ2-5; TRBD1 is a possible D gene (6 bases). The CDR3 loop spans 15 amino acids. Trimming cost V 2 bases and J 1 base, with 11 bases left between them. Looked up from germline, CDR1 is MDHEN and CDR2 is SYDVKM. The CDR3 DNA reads TGTGCCAGCAGTTTACCTGGACAGATCCAAGAGACCCAGTACTTC. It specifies CASSLPGQIQETQYF.

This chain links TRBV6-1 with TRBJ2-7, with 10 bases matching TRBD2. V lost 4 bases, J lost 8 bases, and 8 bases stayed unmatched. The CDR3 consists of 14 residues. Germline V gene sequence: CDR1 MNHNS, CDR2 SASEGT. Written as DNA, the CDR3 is TGTGCCAGCAGTGGCCTAGCGGGAGCCCACAAGCAGTACTTC. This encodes CASSGLAGAHKQYF.

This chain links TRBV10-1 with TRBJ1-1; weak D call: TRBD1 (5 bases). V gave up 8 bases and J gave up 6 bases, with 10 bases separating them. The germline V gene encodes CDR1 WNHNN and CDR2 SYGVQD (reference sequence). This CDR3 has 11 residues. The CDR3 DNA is TGCGCCAGCCCGCAGGGTCCTGAAGCTTTCTTT. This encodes CASPQGPEAFF.